This T cell receptor (beta chain) was sequenced for a study of blood T cell repertoires in COVID-19. Germline V CDR1 and CDR2: SEHNR, FQNEAQ (reference sequence). Trimming removed 1 base at V and 6 bases at J, with 11 bases between. There are 14 residues in the CDR3. Source study methods: Nucleated cell number was recorded as an estimate derived from reference gene primer amplification. Only in-frame clones appear in the TCRdb table, and some are missing; sequencing was by immunoSEQ multiplex PCR. The DNA was the basis for D and trimming; V, J and clone size are from that table. The sample carries more than 55,000 clones, around 79% recorded once.

This TCR came from a man in his sixties with acute or convalescent COVID-19. The specimen was peripheral blood. The chain employs TRBV7-9 and TRBJ2-3; possibly TRBD2 for D (6 bases). CDR3 residues: CASSLGGVGDTQYF. CDR3 in DNA: TGTGCCAGCAGCTTAGGGGGGGTTGGTGATACGCAGTATTTT.